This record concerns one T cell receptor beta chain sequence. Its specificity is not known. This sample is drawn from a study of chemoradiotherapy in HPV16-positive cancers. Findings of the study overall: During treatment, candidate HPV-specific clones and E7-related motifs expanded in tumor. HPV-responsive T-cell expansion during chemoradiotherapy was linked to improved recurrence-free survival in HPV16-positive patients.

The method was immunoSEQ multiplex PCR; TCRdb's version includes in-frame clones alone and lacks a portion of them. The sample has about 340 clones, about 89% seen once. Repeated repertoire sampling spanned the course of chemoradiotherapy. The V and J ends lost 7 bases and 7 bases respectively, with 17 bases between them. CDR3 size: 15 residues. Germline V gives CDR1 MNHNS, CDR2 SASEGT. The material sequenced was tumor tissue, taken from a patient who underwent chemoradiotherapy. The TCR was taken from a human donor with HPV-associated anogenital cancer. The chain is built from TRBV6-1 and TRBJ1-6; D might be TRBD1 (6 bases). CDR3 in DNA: TGTGCCAGCACCAAGACGCCCGGGGGCAATTCACCCCTCCACTTT. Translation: CASTKTPGGNSPLHF.